These T cell receptor beta chains were read from a single sample in a study of cytomegalovirus exposure and HLA in healthy donors. Assay: immunoSEQ multiplex PCR; the TCRdb copy retains only in-frame clones and omits some. Seen here are over 65,000 clones, 78% observed once, and the top ten hold around 9.7%. The sample was PBMCs. The receptors here all came from a man aged 40-50 years in good health and CMV-seronegative. Both conserved end residues are part of each CDR3. D genes are given only for firm matches. Some rows have no size entry. The others give once, few or many, or a class for an expanded clone.

size | J | D | V | DNA | CDR3
few | TRBJ1-1 | TRBD1 | TRBV4-1 | TGCGCCAGCAGCCAAGATCACAGGGACAGGCCTACTGAAGCTTTCTTT | CASSQDHRDRPTEAFF
NA | TRBJ2-1 | TRBD1 | TRBV11-2 | TGTGCCAGCAGCTTAGTCCGGACAGGGAATGAGCAGTTCTTC | CASSLVRTGNEQFF
NA | TRBJ1-1 | NA | TRBV6-5 | TGTGCCAGCAGTTACTCGACAGGGAACACTGAAGCTTTCTTT | CASSYSTGNTEAFF
NA | TRBJ2-3 | TRBD2 | TRBV11-2 | TGTGCCAGCAGCTCCATAGCGGGGGCCAGCACAGATACGCAGTATTTT | CASSSIAGASTDTQYF
once | TRBJ2-3 | TRBD1 | TRBV19 | TGTGCCAGTAGGACCCAGGGGGCTTCCGTAGATACGCAGTATTTT | CASRTQGASVDTQYF
NA | TRBJ2-2 | TRBD2 | TRBV5-1 | TGCGCCAGCAGATTACTAGCGGGAACGAACACCGGGGAGCTGTTTTTT | CASRLLAGTNTGELFF
NA | TRBJ1-2 | TRBD1 | TRBV18 | TGTGCCAGCTCACCGGGACAGGGAAAGAGTGGCTACACCTTC | CASSPGQGKSGYTF
NA | TRBJ2-1 | TRBD2 | TRBV13 | TGTGCCAGCAGTTCTCTAGCGGGAGGGCGGATGGGGTTCTTC | CASSSLAGGRMGFF
NA | TRBJ2-1 | TRBD1 | TRBV5-4 | TGTGCCAGCAGCTTGGCGGGACAGGGAAATGAGCAGTTCTTC | CASSLAGQGNEQFF
few | TRBJ2-7 | NA | TRBV6-5 | TGTGCCAGCAGACTGGCTAGGACATTCCCCTACGAGCAGTACTTC | CASRLARTFPYEQYF
few | TRBJ1-1 | NA | TRBV6-1 | TGTGCCAGCAGTGTAGGGGTGTCGGGGGGGCGCGGAGAAGCTTTCTTT | CASSVGVSGGRGEAFF
NA | TRBJ2-1 | TRBD2 | TRBV6-4 | TGTGCCAGCAGTGAAAGCGGGGGGGCTTCCAATGAGCAGTTCTTC | CASSESGGASNEQFF
NA | TRBJ1-2 | NA | TRBV7-2 | TGTGCCAGCAGCTTAGACCAGTTACACAACTATGGCTACACCTTC | CASSLDQLHNYGYTF
NA | TRBJ1-2 | NA | TRBV7-9 | TGTTCCACGTGGGAGGGCGGCTACACCTTC | CSTWEGGYTF
once | TRBJ2-5 | TRBD1 | TRBV7-9 | TGTGCCAGCAGCATGGGACAGGGCACAGAGACCCAGTACTTC | CASSMGQGTETQYF
NA | TRBJ2-1 | NA | TRBV19 | TGTGCCAGTAGTAAGTATCAGGGAAACAATGAGCAGTTCTTC | CASSKYQGNNEQFF
NA | TRBJ2-5 | TRBD2 | TRBV28 | TGTGCCAGCAGGGAACTAGCGGCAGAGACCCAGTACTTC | CASRELAAETQYF
NA | TRBJ2-5 | TRBD1 | TRBV28 | TGTGCCAGCAGTTTTCGCGACAGGGGGCTAAAGACCCAGTACTTC | CASSFRDRGLKTQYF
NA | TRBJ1-4 | NA | TRBV29-1 | TGCAGCCCGGGGGAAAAACTGTTTTTT | CSPGEKLFF
NA | TRBJ2-5 | TRBD1 | TRBV28 | TGTGCCAGCAGTCCGTGGACAGGGGGGAAGGAGCAGTACTTC | CASSPWTGGKEQYF
NA | TRBJ2-2 | TRBD1 | TRBV19 | TGTGCCAGTAGAGGTGGTAGGGGGCGTGGGACCGGGGAGCTGTTTTTT | CASRGGRGRGTGELFF
NA | TRBJ2-7 | TRBD2 | TRBV9 | TGTGCCAGCAGCACGATAGCGGGAGCCTACGAGCAGTACTTC | CASSTIAGAYEQYF
NA | TRBJ2-5 | NA | TRBV29-1 | TGCAGCGTGAGGGGGTGGCAGCAAGAGACCCAGTACTTC | CSVRGWQQETQYF
NA | TRBJ1-2 | TRBD1 | TRBV6-1 | TGTGCCAGCAGTGGTAGGACAGGGAACTATGGCTACACCTTC | CASSGRTGNYGYTF
NA | TRBJ1-6 | TRBD1 | TRBV7-2 | TGTGCCAGCAGCTTACGACAGGGGGCTCCCTCCTATAATTCACCCCTCCACTTT | CASSLRQGAPSYNSPLHF
NA | TRBJ2-3 | TRBD2 | TRBV7-2 | TGTGCCAGCAGCTCACTAGCGGGAGGGCGTGGGACGCAGTATTTT | CASSSLAGGRGTQYF
NA | TRBJ2-1 | NA | TRBV7-9 | TGTGCCAGCAGCCCGCGGACAGACTCCTACAATGAGCAGTTCTTC | CASSPRTDSYNEQFF
NA | TRBJ2-1 | NA | TRBV5-4 | TGTGCCAGCTCCGAACGACTCGACTACAATGAGCAGTTCTTC | CASSERLDYNEQFF
once | TRBJ2-1 | TRBD2 | TRBV2 | TGTGCCAGCAGTGATCGGCGGGGGTTCCACAATGAGCAGTTCTTC | CASSDRRGFHNEQFF
NA | TRBJ2-1 | NA | TRBV28 | TGTGCCACTGGAAAGCGGGACAAGTACAATGAGCAGTTCTTC | CATGKRDKYNEQFF
NA | TRBJ2-5 | NA | TRBV11-2 | TGTGCCAGCAGCTTACAGGGGTGGGAGACCCAGTACTTC | CASSLQGWETQYF
NA | TRBJ1-2 | NA | TRBV9 | TGTGCCAGCAGCGTAGTTTCCGGGGGTGGCTGCACCTTC | CASSVVSGGGCTF
once | TRBJ2-7 | TRBD2 | TRBV5-1 | TGCGCCAGCAGCTTTGACGGACTAGCCTACGAGCAGTACTTC | CASSFDGLAYEQYF
NA | TRBJ2-5 | NA | TRBV6-1 | TGTGCCAGCAGTGAACTAGCGCGGGGGCTAGAGACCCAGTACTTC | CASSELARGLETQYF
NA | TRBJ2-3 | TRBD2 | TRBV7-3 | TGTGCCAGCAGCTTAATCAGTCGGGGGGGCGAACGAAATACGCAGTATTTT | CASSLISRGGERNTQYF
NA | TRBJ2-1 | TRBD2 | TRBV25-1 | TGTGCCAGCAGTCTAAGCGGGACCTACAATGAGCAGTTCTTC | CASSLSGTYNEQFF
NA | TRBJ2-7 | NA | TRBV25-1 | TGTGCCAGCAGTGAATTATCCCTTTCCGGCTACGAGCAGTACTTC | CASSELSLSGYEQYF
NA | TRBJ2-7 | NA | TRBV28 | TGTGCCACAAGGGGTCAGAGCTCCTACGAGCAGTACTTC | CATRGQSSYEQYF
NA | TRBJ1-2 | NA | TRBV6-6 | TGTGCCAGCAGTTACTCAGGAACAGCTAATGGCTACACCTTC | CASSYSGTANGYTF
NA | TRBJ2-2 | NA | TRBV7-8 | TGTGCCAGCAGCCGCGAAGTTTTTACCGGGGAGCTGTTTTTT | CASSREVFTGELFF
NA | TRBJ2-7 | TRBD1 | TRBV27 | TGTGCCAGCAGTTTTGGGGACAGGGAAGCCTACGAGCAGTACTTC | CASSFGDREAYEQYF
few | TRBJ2-3 | TRBD2 | TRBV4-1 | TGCGCCAGCAGCCAAGATAGCGGGAGAGCGGCAGATACGCAGTATTTT | CASSQDSGRAADTQYF
few | TRBJ2-7 | TRBD2 | TRBV5-6 | TGTGCCAGCAGCCTACCGGGGACTAGCAATTTCTACGAGCAGTACTTC | CASSLPGTSNFYEQYF
NA | TRBJ2-5 | TRBD2 | TRBV11-2 | TGTGCCAGCACCCCTTGGACTAGCGGGGCCGAAGAGACCCAGTACTTC | CASTPWTSGAEETQYF
NA | TRBJ2-7 | TRBD1 | TRBV29-1 | TGCAGCGTTGATGGGCCAGGGGGCTTTGGTGGGCAGTACTTC | CSVDGPGGFGGQYF
NA | TRBJ2-7 | TRBD1 | TRBV2 | TGTGCCAGCAGTGATGGACAGGGGTACGAGCAGTACTTC | CASSDGQGYEQYF
NA | TRBJ1-5 | NA | TRBV6-5 | TGTGCCAGCAGTCGTTTAGGCAATCAGCCCCAGCATTTT | CASSRLGNQPQHF
NA | TRBJ2-3 | TRBD2 | TRBV7-9 | TGTGCCAGCATCTCACGCGGGAGTAGGACAGATACGCAGTATTTT | CASISRGSRTDTQYF
few | TRBJ2-7 | TRBD1 | TRBV27 | TGTGCCAGCAGTTTGGGACAGGGGGCAACCTACGAGCAGTACTTC | CASSLGQGATYEQYF
few | TRBJ1-1 | NA | TRBV2 | TGTGCCAGCAGGGGGGACACTAAGGCTGAAGCTTTCTTT | CASRGDTKAEAFF
NA | TRBJ1-1 | NA | TRBV29-1 | TGCAGCGTTGGGGCCCTGGGAGGATTCGGGATGAACACTGAAGCTTTCTTT | CSVGALGGFGMNTEAFF
once | TRBJ2-2 | NA | TRBV5-1 | TGCGCCAGCAGCGCGGGACCCTCGAACACCGGGGAGCTGTTTTTT | CASSAGPSNTGELFF
NA | TRBJ1-6 | TRBD1 | TRBV5-1 | TGCGCCAGCAGACGGGACAGCCTGAATTCACCCCTCCACTTT | CASRRDSLNSPLHF
NA | TRBJ1-1 | TRBD1 | TRBV29-1 | TGCAGCGCTGACAGGGAACCGAACACTGAAGCTTTCTTT | CSADREPNTEAFF
NA | TRBJ1-2 | NA | TRBV7-9 | TGTGCCAGCAGCTCCGAATACGGCTATGGCTACACCTTC | CASSSEYGYGYTF
NA | TRBJ2-7 | TRBD2 | TRBV27 | TGTGCCAGTCGCGACCGGTGGGAGGGCTCCTACGAGCAGTACTTC | CASRDRWEGSYEQYF
NA | TRBJ2-5 | NA | TRBV5-1 | TGCGCCAGCAGCTTGTCAGGGGATGGAGAGACCCAGTACTTC | CASSLSGDGETQYF
NA | TRBJ2-7 | TRBD2 | TRBV15 | TGTGCCACCAGCAGAGATATTCCCACTAGCGGGAGCTACGAGCAGTACTTC | CATSRDIPTSGSYEQYF
NA | TRBJ1-2 | NA | TRBV6-1 | TGTGCCAGCAGTGAAGCCTCCATCTCCGGGGGGTATGGCTACACCTTC | CASSEASISGGYGYTF
once | TRBJ2-7 | NA | TRBV6-1 | TGTGCCAGCAGTGAAGGAACCGGGACACAATACGAGCAGTACTTC | CASSEGTGTQYEQYF